This T cell receptor (beta chain) was recovered during a study of human T cells and chemical hapten exposure. Study as a whole: Throughout the roughly 26-week study, diphenylcyclopropenone was applied weekly to the patients' scalps. Study-level points and caveats: Significantly greater numbers of large CDR3 similarity clusters came from expanded TCRs than from controls. Donors' alopecia may make their immune response differ from healthy people's.

Stated time point: pre-sensitization, week 0. Sample treatment: therapeutic diphenylcyclopropenone sensitization with weekly scalp DPC. Germline CDR1 reads GTSNPN; CDR2 reads SVGIG (reference sequence). The CDR3 is made up of 12 amino acids. V gave up 0 bases and J gave up 12 bases, with 14 bases separating them. Original analysis: Between about 20,000 and 690,600 TCRs appeared in each sample, and the median stood at roughly 95,000. TCRdb used MiXCR to reprocess the RACE reads, holding one entry per CDR3 protein. The V and J calls and clone size are TCRdb's, not the authors'. The sample consists of 60,000 to 70,000 distinct CDR3 sequences, about a tenth of them appearing once. Concerning this clonotype itself: The antigen is not known.

The chain employs TRBV30 and TRBJ1-2; a weak D match, TRBD1 (6 bases). This material consisted of whole blood, taken in connection with sensitization to the hapten diphenylcyclopropenone (DPC). This TCR derives from a woman aged 45-65 years with alopecia areata. Some clones in this sample may be carry-over from other donors' samples. This CDR3 reads CAWSVLDRSNTF. CDR3 DNA: TGTGCCTGGAGTGTACTAGACAGGTCCAACACCTTC.